This T cell receptor beta chain was identified in a study of T-cell memory formation after mild COVID-19. General observations from the study: Some clones that responded were present in memory (sampled pre-infection), which suggests cross-reactive memory joined.

The CDR3 covers 11 residues. Germline CDR1 and CDR2: MNHEY and SVGAGI. Between the trimmed V and J ends, which lost 6 bases and 8 bases, there was a span of 7 bases. At least ten counts were recorded for this clonotype. Its antigen is currently unknown. TCRalpha and TCRbeta libraries used 5'RACE with constant-segment primers and UMIs. TCRdb analysed the 5' RACE reads with MiXCR anew, one entry per CDR3 protein. The repertoire includes over 300,000 distinct CDR3 sequences, under 25% of them detected once, and 21% sits in the top ten. The chain combines TRBV6-5 with TRBJ2-2; D is ambiguous. The TCR comes from a young man who had mild COVID-19 (a few samples of this study predate the infection). Cell type and time point are not known. Sequenced material: PBMCs or a T cell subset sorted from them (not recorded which). The CDR3 reads CASSPGGELFF. The CDR3 DNA reads as TGTGCCAGCAGCCCCGGGGGGGAGCTGTTTTTT.